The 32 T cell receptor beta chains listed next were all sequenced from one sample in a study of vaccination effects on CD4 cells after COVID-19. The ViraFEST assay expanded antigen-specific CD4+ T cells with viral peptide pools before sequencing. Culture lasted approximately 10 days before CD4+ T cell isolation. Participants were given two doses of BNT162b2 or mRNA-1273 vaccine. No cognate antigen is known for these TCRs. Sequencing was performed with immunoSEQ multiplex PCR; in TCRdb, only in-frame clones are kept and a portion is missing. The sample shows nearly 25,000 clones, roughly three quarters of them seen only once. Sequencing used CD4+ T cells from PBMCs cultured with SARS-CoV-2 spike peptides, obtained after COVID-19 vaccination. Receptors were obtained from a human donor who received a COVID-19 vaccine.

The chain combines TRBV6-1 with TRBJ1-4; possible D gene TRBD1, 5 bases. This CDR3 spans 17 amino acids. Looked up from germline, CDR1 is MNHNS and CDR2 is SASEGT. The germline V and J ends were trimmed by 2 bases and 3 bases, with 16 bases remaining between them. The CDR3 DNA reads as TGTGCCAGCAGTGAACTTATGATAGGACATTCTAATGAAAAACTGTTTTTT. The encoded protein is CASSELMIGHSNEKLFF.

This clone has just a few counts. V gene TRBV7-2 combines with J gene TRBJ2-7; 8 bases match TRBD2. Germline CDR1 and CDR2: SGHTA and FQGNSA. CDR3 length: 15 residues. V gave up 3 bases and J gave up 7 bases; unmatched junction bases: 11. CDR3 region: CASSLGTSPRFEQYF. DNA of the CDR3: TGTGCCAGCAGCTTGGGGACTAGTCCCCGGTTTGAGCAGTACTTC.

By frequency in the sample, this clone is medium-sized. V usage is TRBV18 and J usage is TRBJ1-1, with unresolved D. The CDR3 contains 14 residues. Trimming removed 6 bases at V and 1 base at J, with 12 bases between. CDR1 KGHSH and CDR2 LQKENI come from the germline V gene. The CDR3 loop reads CASSPARANTEAFF. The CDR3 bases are TGTGCCAGCTCTCCCGCGAGGGCGAACACTGAAGCTTTCTTT. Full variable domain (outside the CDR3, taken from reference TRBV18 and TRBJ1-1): NAGVMQNPRHLVRRRGQEARLRCSPMKGHSHVYWYRQLPEEGLKFMVYLQKENIIDESGMPKERFSAEFPKEGPSILRIQQVVRGDSAAYFCASSPARANTEAFFGQGTRLTVV.

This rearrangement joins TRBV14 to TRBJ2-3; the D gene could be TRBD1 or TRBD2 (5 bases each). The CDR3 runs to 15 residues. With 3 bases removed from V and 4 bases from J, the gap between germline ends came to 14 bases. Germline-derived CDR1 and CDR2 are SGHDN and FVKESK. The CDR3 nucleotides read TGTGCCAGCAGCCACCGGGGCCAAGGAGCAGATACGCAGTATTTT. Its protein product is CASSHRGQGADTQYF.

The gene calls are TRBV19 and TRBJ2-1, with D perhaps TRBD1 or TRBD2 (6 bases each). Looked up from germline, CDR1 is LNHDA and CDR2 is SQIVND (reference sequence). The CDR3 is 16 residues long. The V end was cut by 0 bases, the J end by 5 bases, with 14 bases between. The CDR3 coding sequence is TGTGCCAGTAGTATAGATGCGCAGGGGACTCACAATGAGCAGTTCTTC. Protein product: CASSIDAQGTHNEQFF.

In DNA form, the CDR3 reads TGTGCCAGCAGGTCGGGTACGGGACTCGGGAACACTGAAGCTTTCTTT. This codes for CASRSGTGLGNTEAFF. The chain uses TRBV7-9 and TRBJ1-1, with TRBD1 as a possible D gene (5 bases). Germline values: CDR1 SEHNR, CDR2 FQNEAQ (reference sequence). V dropped 6 bases and J dropped 1 base, with 18 bases sitting between them. The CDR3 is 16 amino acids.

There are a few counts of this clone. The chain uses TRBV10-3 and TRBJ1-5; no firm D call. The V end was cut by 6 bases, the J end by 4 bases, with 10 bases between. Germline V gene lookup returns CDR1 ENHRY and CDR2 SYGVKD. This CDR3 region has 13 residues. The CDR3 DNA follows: TGTGCCATCAGCGTGGACGTTAATCAGCCCCAGCATTTT. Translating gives CAISVDVNQPQHF.

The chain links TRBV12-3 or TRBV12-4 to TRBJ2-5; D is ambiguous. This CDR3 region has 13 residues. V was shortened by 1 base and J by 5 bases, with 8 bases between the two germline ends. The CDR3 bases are TGTGCCAGCAGTTTAGAGGGTAGGGAGACCCAGTACTTC. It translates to CASSLEGRETQYF.

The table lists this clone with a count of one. CDR3 coding DNA: TGTGCCAGCAGCCGGGGACAGGGAAACACTGAAGCTTTCTTT. It translates to CASSRGQGNTEAFF. V gene TRBV11-2 combines with J gene TRBJ1-1, with TRBD1 matching over 9 bases. The CDR3 contains 14 residues. V was pared by 5 bases and J by 2 bases, with 3 bases of the junction left unmatched. The germline V gene has CDR1 SGHAT and CDR2 FQNNGV.

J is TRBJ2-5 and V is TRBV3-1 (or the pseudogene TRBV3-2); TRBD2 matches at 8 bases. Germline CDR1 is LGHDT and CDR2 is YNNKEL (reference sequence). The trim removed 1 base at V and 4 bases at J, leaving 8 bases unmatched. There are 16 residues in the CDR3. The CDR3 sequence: CASSQGITGGRETQYF. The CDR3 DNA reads TGTGCCAGCAGCCAAGGGATAACGGGGGGGAGAGAGACCCAGTACTTC.

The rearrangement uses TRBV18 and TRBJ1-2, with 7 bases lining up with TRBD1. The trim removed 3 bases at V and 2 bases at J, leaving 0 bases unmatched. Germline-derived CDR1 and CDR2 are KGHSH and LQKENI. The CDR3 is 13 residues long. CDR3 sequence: CASSPTGNYGYTF. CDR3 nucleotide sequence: TGTGCCAGCTCACCGACAGGGAACTATGGCTACACCTTC. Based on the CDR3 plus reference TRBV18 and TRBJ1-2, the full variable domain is NAGVMQNPRHLVRRRGQEARLRCSPMKGHSHVYWYRQLPEEGLKFMVYLQKENIIDESGMPKERFSAEFPKEGPSILRIQQVVRGDSAAYFCASSPTGNYGYTFGSGTRLTVV.

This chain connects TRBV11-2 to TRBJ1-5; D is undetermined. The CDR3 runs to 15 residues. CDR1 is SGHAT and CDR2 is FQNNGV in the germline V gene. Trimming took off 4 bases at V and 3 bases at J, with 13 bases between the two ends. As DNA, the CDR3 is TGTGCCAGCAGCTGGGAGACACGGATCAATCAGCCCCAGCATTTT. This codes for CASSWETRINQPQHF.

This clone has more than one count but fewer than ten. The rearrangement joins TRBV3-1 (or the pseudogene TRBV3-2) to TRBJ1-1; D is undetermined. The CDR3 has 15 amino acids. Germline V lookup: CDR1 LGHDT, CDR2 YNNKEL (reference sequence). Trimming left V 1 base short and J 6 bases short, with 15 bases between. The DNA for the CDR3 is TGTGCCAGCAGCCAAGGGTACCGGGCGGTATCTGAAGCTTTCTTT. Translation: CASSQGYRAVSEAFF.

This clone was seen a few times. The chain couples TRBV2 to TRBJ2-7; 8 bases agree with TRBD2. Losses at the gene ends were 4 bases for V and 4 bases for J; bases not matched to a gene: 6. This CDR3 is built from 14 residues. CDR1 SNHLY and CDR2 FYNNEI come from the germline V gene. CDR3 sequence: CASSAGGARYEQYF. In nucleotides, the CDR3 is TGTGCCAGCAGTGCCGGGGGGGCTAGGTACGAGCAGTACTTC.

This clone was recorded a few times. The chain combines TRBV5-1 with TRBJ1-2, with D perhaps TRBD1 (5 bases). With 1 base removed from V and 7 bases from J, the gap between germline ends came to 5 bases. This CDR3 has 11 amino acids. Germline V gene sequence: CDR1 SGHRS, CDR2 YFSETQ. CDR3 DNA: TGCGCCAGCAGCTTGCAGGGTGGCTACACCTTC. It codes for CASSLQGGYTF.

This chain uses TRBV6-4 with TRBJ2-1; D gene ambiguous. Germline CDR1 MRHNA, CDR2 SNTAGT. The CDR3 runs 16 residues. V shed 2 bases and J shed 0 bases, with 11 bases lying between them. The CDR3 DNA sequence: TGTGCCAGCAGTGACACCTTTAGAGACTCCTACAATGAGCAGTTCTTC. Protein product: CASSDTFRDSYNEQFF.

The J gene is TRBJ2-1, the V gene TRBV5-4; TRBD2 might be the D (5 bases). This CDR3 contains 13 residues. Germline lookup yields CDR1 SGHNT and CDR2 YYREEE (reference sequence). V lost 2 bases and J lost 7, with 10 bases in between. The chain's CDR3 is CASSFSPGNEQFF. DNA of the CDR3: TGTGCCAGCAGCTTCTCCCCGGGGAATGAGCAGTTCTTC. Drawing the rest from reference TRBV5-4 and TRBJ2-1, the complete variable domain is ETGVTQSPTHLIKTRGQQVTLRCSSQSGHNTVSWYQQALGQGPQFIFQYYREEENGRGNFPPRFSGLQFPNYSSELNVNALELDDSALYLCASSFSPGNEQFFGPGTRLTVL.

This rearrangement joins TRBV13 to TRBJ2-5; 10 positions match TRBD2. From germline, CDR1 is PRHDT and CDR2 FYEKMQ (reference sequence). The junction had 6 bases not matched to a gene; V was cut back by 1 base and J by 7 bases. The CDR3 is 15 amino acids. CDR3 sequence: CASSLVGLAERTQYF. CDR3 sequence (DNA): TGTGCCAGCAGCTTAGTTGGACTAGCGGAGAGGACCCAGTACTTC.

The CDR3 here is CASSPIAGPLAKNIQYF. CDR3 nucleotide sequence: TGTGCCAGCAGCCCGATCGCAGGACCCCTAGCCAAAAACATTCAGTACTTC. The chain joins TRBV11-2 to TRBJ2-4, with D uncertain. From germline, CDR1 is SGHAT and CDR2 FQNNGV. Trimming removed 5 bases from V and 0 bases from J, with 17 bases in between. The CDR3 is 17 residues long.

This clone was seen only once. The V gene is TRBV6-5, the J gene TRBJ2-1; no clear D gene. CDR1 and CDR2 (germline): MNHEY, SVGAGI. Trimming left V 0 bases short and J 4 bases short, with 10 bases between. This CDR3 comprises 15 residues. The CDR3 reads CASSYSQRRYNEQFF. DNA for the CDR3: TGTGCCAGCAGTTACTCGCAACGGCGATACAATGAGCAGTTCTTC.

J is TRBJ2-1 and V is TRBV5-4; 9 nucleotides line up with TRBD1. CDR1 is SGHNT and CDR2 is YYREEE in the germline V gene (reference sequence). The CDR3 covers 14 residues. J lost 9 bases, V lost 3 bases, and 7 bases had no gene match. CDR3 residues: CASSSDRGVGEQFF. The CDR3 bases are TGTGCCAGCAGCTCAGACAGGGGGGTGGGTGAGCAGTTCTTC.

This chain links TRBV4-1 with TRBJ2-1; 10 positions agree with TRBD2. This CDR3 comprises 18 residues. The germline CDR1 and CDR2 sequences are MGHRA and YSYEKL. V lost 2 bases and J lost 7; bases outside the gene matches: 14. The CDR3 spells CASSQTPYGLAGANEQFF. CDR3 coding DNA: TGCGCCAGCAGCCAAACACCCTACGGGCTAGCGGGAGCTAATGAGCAGTTCTTC.

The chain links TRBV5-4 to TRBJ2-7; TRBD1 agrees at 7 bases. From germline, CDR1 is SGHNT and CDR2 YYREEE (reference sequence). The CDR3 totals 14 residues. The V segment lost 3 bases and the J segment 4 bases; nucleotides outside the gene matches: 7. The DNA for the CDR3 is TGTGCCAGCAGCTCATTCACAGGGGAGTACGAGCAGTACTTC. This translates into CASSSFTGEYEQYF.

This CDR3 reads CASSLLSGNSNQPQHF. The DNA for the CDR3 is TGTGCCAGCAGCTTATTGAGTGGGAATAGCAATCAGCCCCAGCATTTT. The chain joins TRBV7-2 to TRBJ1-5; D is undetermined. With 2 bases removed from V and 0 bases from J, the gap between germline ends came to 11 bases. From germline, CDR1 is SGHTA and CDR2 FQGNSA. This CDR3 has 16 amino acids.

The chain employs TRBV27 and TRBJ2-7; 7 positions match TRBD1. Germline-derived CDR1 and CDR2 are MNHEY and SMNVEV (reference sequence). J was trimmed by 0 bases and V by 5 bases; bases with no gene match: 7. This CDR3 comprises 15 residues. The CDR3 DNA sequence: TGTGCCAGCAGTATGGACAGGAAGAGCTCCTACGAGCAGTACTTC. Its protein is CASSMDRKSSYEQYF.

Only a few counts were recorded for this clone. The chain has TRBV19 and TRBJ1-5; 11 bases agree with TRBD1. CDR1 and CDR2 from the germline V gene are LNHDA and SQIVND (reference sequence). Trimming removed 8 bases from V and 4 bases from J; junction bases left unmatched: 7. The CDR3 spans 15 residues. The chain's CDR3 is CASWGTGGPNQPQHF. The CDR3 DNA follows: TGTGCCAGTTGGGGGACAGGGGGGCCGAATCAGCCCCAGCATTTT.

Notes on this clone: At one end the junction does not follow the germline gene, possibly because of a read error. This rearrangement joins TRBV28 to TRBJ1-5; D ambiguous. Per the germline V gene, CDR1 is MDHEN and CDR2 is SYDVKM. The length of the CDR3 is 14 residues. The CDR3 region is CASSSYQANQPQHF. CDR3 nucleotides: TGTGCCAGCAGTTCTTACCAGGCGAATCAACCCCAGCATTTT.

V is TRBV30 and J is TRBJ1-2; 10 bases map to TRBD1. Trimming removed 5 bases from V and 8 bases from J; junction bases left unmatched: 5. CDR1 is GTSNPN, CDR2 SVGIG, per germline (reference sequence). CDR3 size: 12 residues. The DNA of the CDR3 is TGTGCCTGGCTTGGGACAGGGGAAGGCTACACCTTC. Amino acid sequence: CAWLGTGEGYTF.

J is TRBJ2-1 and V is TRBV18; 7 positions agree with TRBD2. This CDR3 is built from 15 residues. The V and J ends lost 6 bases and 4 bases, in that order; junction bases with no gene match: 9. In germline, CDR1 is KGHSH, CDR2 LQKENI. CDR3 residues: CASSLPGEGYNEQFF. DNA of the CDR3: TGTGCCAGCTCCCTCCCGGGGGAGGGATACAATGAGCAGTTCTTC.

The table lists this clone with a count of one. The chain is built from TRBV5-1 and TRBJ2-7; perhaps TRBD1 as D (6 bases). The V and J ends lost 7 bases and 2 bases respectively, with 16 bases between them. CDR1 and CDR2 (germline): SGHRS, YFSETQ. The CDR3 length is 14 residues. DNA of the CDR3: TGCGCCAGCGCACCTGGGGACACCACCTACGAGCAGTACTTC. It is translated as CASAPGDTTYEQYF.

Here the CDR3 reads CASSYDGSGLTDTQYF. The DNA of the CDR3 is TGTGCCAGCAGTTACGATGGTAGCGGCCTCACAGATACGCAGTATTTT. V is TRBV6-5 and J is TRBJ2-3; maybe TRBD2 (6 bases). The CDR3 has 16 amino acids. Trimming removed 2 bases at V and 2 bases at J, with 14 bases between. Germline CDR1 is MNHEY and CDR2 is SVGAGI.

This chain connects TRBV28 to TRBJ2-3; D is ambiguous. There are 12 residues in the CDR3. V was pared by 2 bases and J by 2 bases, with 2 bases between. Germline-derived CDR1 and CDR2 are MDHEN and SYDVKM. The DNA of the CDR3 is TGTGCCAGCAGTTTAAACACAGATACGCAGTATTTT. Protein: CASSLNTDTQYF.